Following are 30 T cell receptor beta chains from one sample sequenced in a study of PD-1 blockade in classical Hodgkin lymphoma (dated by TCRdb to 2020 to 2021). Libraries came from the immunoSEQ multiplex PCR assay. Held by TCRdb, this immuneACCESS table contains in-frame sequences only and omits some clones. Under half of the omission traces to an unresolved V gene where checked; the cause of the rest is unknown. The sample includes around 28,000 clones, with 70% to 90% observed a single time. The ten biggest clones cover 20% to 25% of the sample. The time point label of this sample denotes: cycle 2 day 1 (C2D1) of nivolumab. Every trial patient had relapsed after autologous stem cell transplantation, and cohorts A, B and C differed in prior brentuximab vedotin exposure. The sample in question was peripheral blood mononuclear cells (PBMCs), obtained before the second cycle of nivolumab. The receptors were sampled from a human donor with classical Hodgkin lymphoma.

This rearrangement joins TRBV28 to TRBJ1-4; D is undetermined. V lost 5 bases to trimming and J lost 4 bases, with 8 bases between them. Germline V gives CDR1 MDHEN, CDR2 SYDVKM. This CDR3 has 13 residues. The CDR3 DNA follows: TGTGCCAGCAGTCCGTACCTTAATGAAAAACTGTTTTTT. Its protein product is CASSPYLNEKLFF. Together with reference TRBV28 and TRBJ1-4, the CDR3 gives the full variable domain: DVKVTQSSRYLVKRTGEKVFLECVQDMDHENMFWYRQDPGLGLRLIYFSYDVKMKEKGDIPEGYSVSREKKERFSLILESASTNQTSMYLCASSPYLNEKLFFGSGTQLSVL.

The rearrangement joins TRBV28 to TRBJ1-5, with a weak D call TRBD1 (5 bases). With 3 bases removed from V and 7 bases from J, the gap between germline ends came to 13 bases. This CDR3 has 14 amino acids. CDR1 MDHEN and CDR2 SYDVKM come from the germline V gene. In DNA form, the CDR3 reads TGTGCCAGCAGTTTGGCGCAGGGTAGCCAGCCCCAGCATTTT. It specifies CASSLAQGSQPQHF.

The CDR3 here is CASSFTGSPYSNQPQHF. In nucleotides, the CDR3 is TGTGCCAGCAGTTTTACAGGGTCCCCCTATAGCAATCAGCCCCAGCATTTT. The chain has TRBV27 and TRBJ1-5; D is perhaps TRBD1 (6 bases). The germline V and J ends were trimmed by 3 bases and 0 bases, with 15 bases remaining between them. Germline-derived CDR1 and CDR2 are MNHEY and SMNVEV (reference sequence). This CDR3 has 17 amino acids.

V and J are TRBV2 and TRBJ2-6; tentative D call: TRBD1 (5 bases). The CDR3 is 18 amino acids. Deletions cut 2 bases from V and 1 base from J, with 15 bases between. CDR1 is SNHLY, CDR2 FYNNEI, per germline. The chain's CDR3 is CASSELSRGLSGANVLTF. The CDR3, as DNA: TGTGCCAGCAGTGAACTCTCTAGGGGCCTATCTGGGGCCAACGTCCTGACTTTC.

The V call is TRBV5-6, the J call TRBJ1-4; TRBD1 is a possible D gene (5 bases). The CDR3 runs 12 residues. Trimming shortened V by 2 bases and J by 7 bases, and 6 bases separated the two germline ends. The germline V gene has CDR1 SGHDT and CDR2 YYEEEE. The chain's CDR3 is CASSFGGEKLFF. The DNA for the CDR3 is TGTGCCAGCAGCTTCGGGGGTGAAAAACTGTTTTTT. Variable domain in full (rest from reference TRBV5-6 and TRBJ1-4): DAGVTQSPTHLIKTRGQQVTLRCSPKSGHDTVSWYQQALGQGPQFIFQYYEEEERQRGNFPDRFSGHQFPNYSSELNVNALLLGDSALYLCASSFGGEKLFFGSGTQLSVL.

The chain uses TRBV30 and TRBJ2-1, with D unresolved. V lost 0 bases and J 10 bases, leaving 13 bases between the germline ends. CDR1 is GTSNPN, CDR2 SVGIG, per germline (reference sequence). The CDR3 runs 13 residues. CDR3 region: CAWSVPPSVEQFF. For the CDR3, the DNA is TGTGCCTGGAGTGTACCCCCGTCCGTGGAGCAGTTCTTC. Based on the CDR3 plus reference TRBV30 and TRBJ2-1, the full variable domain is SQTIHQWPATLVQPVGSPLSLECTVEGTSNPNLYWYRQAAGRGLQLLFYSVGIGQISSEVPQNLSASRPQDRQFILSSKKLLLSDSGFYLCAWSVPPSVEQFFGPGTRLTVL.

The chain joins TRBV28 to TRBJ2-1; 12 nucleotides agree with TRBD2. There are 14 residues in the CDR3. Germline CDR1 is MDHEN and CDR2 is SYDVKM. The V and J ends lost 6 bases and 11 bases, in that order; junction bases with no gene match: 8. The CDR3 DNA is TGTGCCAGCAGAGGCGGGACTAGCGGGCCCAAGCAGTTCTTC. Translation gives CASRGGTSGPKQFF.

The chain couples TRBV7-6 to TRBJ1-3, with D unclear. V lost 5 bases to trimming and J lost 4 bases, with 15 bases between them. The CDR3 spans 15 residues. Germline V gene lookup returns CDR1 SGHVS and CDR2 FNYEAQ. CDR3 nucleotide sequence: TGTGCCAGCAGCCCCCTGGGGAGAGTGGGAAACACCATATATTTT. As protein: CASSPLGRVGNTIYF.

This chain joins TRBV19 and TRBJ2-1; the D gene is possibly TRBD2 (6 bases). Trimming took 6 bases from V and 0 from J, leaving 9 bases between them. Germline-derived CDR1 and CDR2 are LNHDA and SQIVND (reference sequence). The CDR3 is 14 residues long. The CDR3 loop reads CASRGGTSYNEQFF. The CDR3 region has the DNA TGTGCCAGTAGGGGCGGGACCTCCTACAATGAGCAGTTCTTC.

The DNA of the CDR3 is TGTGCCAGCAGTCCAAGGACAGGGGGTCATGGCTACACCTTC. Translation: CASSPRTGGHGYTF. This chain connects TRBV27 to TRBJ1-2; 10 bases line up with TRBD1. The germline CDR1 and CDR2 sequences are MNHEY and SMNVEV (reference sequence). The CDR3 is made up of 14 amino acids. V lost 5 bases to trimming and J lost 6 bases; unmatched junction nucleotides: 6.

The gene calls are TRBV4-2 and TRBJ2-5; D is ambiguous. Germline CDR1 is LGHNA and CDR2 is YNFKEQ. The V end was cut by 0 bases, the J end by 5 bases, with 13 bases between. The CDR3 totals 15 residues. The CDR3 coding sequence is TGTGCCAGCAGCCAAGATTACTACCTAGGGGAGACCCAGTACTTC. Translated, it gives CASSQDYYLGETQYF.

This clone was counted only a few times. V usage is TRBV18 and J usage is TRBJ1-5; 7 bases line up with TRBD1. With V trimmed by 5 bases and J by 3 bases, 7 bases remained unmatched. The CDR3 totals 15 residues. The V gene's germline CDR1 is KGHSH and CDR2 LQKENI. CDR3 sequence (DNA): TGTGCCAGCTCAATCAGACAGGGAGACAATCAGCCCCAGCATTTT. Translated: CASSIRQGDNQPQHF. Supplemented by reference TRBV18 and TRBJ1-5, the full variable domain reads NAGVMQNPRHLVRRRGQEARLRCSPMKGHSHVYWYRQLPEEGLKFMVYLQKENIIDESGMPKERFSAEFPKEGPSILRIQQVVRGDSAAYFCASSIRQGDNQPQHFGDGTRLSIL.

The rearrangement joins TRBV19 to TRBJ2-7, with 8 bases that match TRBD2. CDR1 is LNHDA and CDR2 is SQIVND in the germline V gene (reference sequence). CDR3 length: 11 amino acids. CDR3 protein: CNGRGDYEQYV. In DNA, the CDR3 is TGTAACGGGAGGGGGGATTACGAGCAGTACGTC.

The chain links TRBV7-2 to TRBJ1-2; D gene uncertain. Germline V gene lookup returns CDR1 SGHTA and CDR2 FQGNSA. V lost 5 bases to trimming and J lost 7 bases, with 14 bases between them. This CDR3 spans 13 amino acids. The CDR3: CASSPVSLIGYTF. The DNA for the CDR3 is TGTGCCAGCAGCCCCGTTTCCCTAATTGGCTACACCTTC.

This clone was observed a single time. This chain uses TRBV2 with TRBJ1-3, with no clear D. Trimming took off 6 bases at V and 6 bases at J, with 12 bases between the two ends. Germline assignment: CDR1 SNHLY and CDR2 FYNNEI. This CDR3 has 13 residues. The CDR3 spells CASRRDHANTIYF. CDR3 in DNA: TGTGCCAGCAGGCGGGATCACGCAAACACCATATATTTT.

V gene TRBV9 combines with J gene TRBJ1-2, with a weak D call TRBD1 (6 bases). The CDR3 loop spans 13 amino acids. CDR1 and CDR2 (germline): SGDLS, YYNGEE. Trimming took 3 bases from V and 6 from J, leaving 12 bases between them. The CDR3 reads CASSGLYRDGYTF. The CDR3 DNA sequence: TGTGCCAGCAGCGGATTATACAGGGATGGCTACACCTTC.

DNA for the CDR3: TGTGCCAGCCAAATCTCTGGGGCCAACGTCCTGACTTTC. Translation: CASQISGANVLTF. J is TRBJ2-6 and V is TRBV19; D gene unclear. V lost 9 bases, J lost 0 bases, and 6 bases lay in between. Germline loops: CDR1 LNHDA, CDR2 SQIVND (reference sequence). The length of the CDR3 is 13 residues.

V usage is TRBV25-1 and J usage is TRBJ2-3; 10 bases align to TRBD2. CDR3 length: 17 amino acids. The trim removed 4 bases at V and 0 bases at J, leaving 7 bases unmatched. CDR1 is MGHDK and CDR2 is SYGVNS in the germline V gene. The CDR3 here is CASSGISGRHSTDTQYF. CDR3 nucleotides: TGTGCCAGCAGTGGCATTAGCGGGAGGCATAGCACAGATACGCAGTATTTT.

The chain is built from TRBV7-9 and TRBJ2-3, with 12 bases lining up with TRBD2. This CDR3 spans 15 amino acids. Germline V gene lookup returns CDR1 SEHNR and CDR2 FQNEAQ (reference sequence). With 5 bases clipped from V and 3 bases from J, the junction kept 3 bases outside the gene matches. This CDR3 is CASSITSGGTDTQYF. The CDR3 nucleotides are TGTGCCAGCAGCATAACTAGCGGGGGGACAGATACGCAGTATTTT.

The chain combines TRBV28 with TRBJ1-2; 9 bases are shared with TRBD1. In germline, CDR1 is MDHEN, CDR2 SYDVKM. Unmatched junction bases numbered 11, after V lost 1 base and J lost 5 bases. The CDR3 consists of 17 residues. In nucleotides, the CDR3 is TGTGCCAGCAGTTTATCAATCGACAGGGGGATAGTATATGGCTACACCTTC. It translates to CASSLSIDRGIVYGYTF.

The rearrangement joins TRBV7-2 to TRBJ2-7; 7 bases are a match to TRBD2. The CDR3 runs to 15 residues. Germline assignment: CDR1 SGHTA and CDR2 FQGNSA. The ends lost 0 bases at V and 3 bases at J; junction bases unmatched: 5. The CDR3 DNA reads TGTGCCAGCAGCTTAGCGGGAGGGAACTTCTACGAGCAGTACTTC. Translation gives CASSLAGGNFYEQYF.

This clone appeared a few times. V usage is TRBV7-3 and J usage is TRBJ2-3, with no clear D. CDR3 length equals 14 residues. V lost 5 bases, J lost 5 bases, and 14 bases lay in between. Per germline, CDR1 SGHTA and CDR2 FQGTGA. Here the CDR3 DNA reads TGTGCCAGCAGCCGGAACGTCGTGGGAGATACGCAGTATTTT. It is translated as CASSRNVVGDTQYF.

The rearrangement links TRBV28 to TRBJ1-2; D is undetermined. Per germline, CDR1 MDHEN and CDR2 SYDVKM. V was trimmed by 2 bases and J by 5 bases, leaving 9 bases between them. The CDR3 is made up of 13 amino acids. The CDR3 DNA is TGTGCCAGCAGTTTAAGGACGGATTATGGCTACACCTTC. Translated: CASSLRTDYGYTF.

This clone was seen more than once but under ten times. The V and J genes are TRBV7-9 and TRBJ1-6, with 8 bases identical to TRBD1. The CDR3 is 14 amino acids. J lost 6 bases, V lost 5 bases, and 3 bases had no gene match. CDR1 SEHNR and CDR2 FQNEAQ come from the germline V gene (reference sequence). CDR3 in DNA: TGTGCCAGCAGCCCGGGACAGGTTAATTCACCCCTCCACTTT. Protein sequence: CASSPGQVNSPLHF. The full variable domain, rest sourced from reference TRBV7-9 and TRBJ1-6, is DTGVSQNPRHKITKRGQNVTFRCDPISEHNRLYWYRQTLGQGPEFLTYFQNEAQLEKSRLLSDRFSAERPKGSFSTLEIQRTEQGDSAMYLCASSPGQVNSPLHFGNGTRLTVT.

The V and J genes are TRBV4-1 and TRBJ2-7, with 9 bases lining up with TRBD1. The germline V gene has CDR1 MGHRA and CDR2 YSYEKL. V dropped 4 bases and J dropped 0; count of bases not matched to a gene: 1. The CDR3 spans 14 residues. The CDR3, as DNA: TGCGCCAGCAGCCGGGACAGGGACTCCTACGAGCAGTACTTC. Translating it yields CASSRDRDSYEQYF.

This clone was observed once. The rearrangement joins TRBV5-6 to TRBJ2-2, with a weak D call TRBD1 (6 bases). Trimming stripped 0 bases from V and 4 bases from J, with 13 bases between. CDR1 is SGHDT and CDR2 is YYEEEE in the germline V gene. There are 16 residues in the CDR3. The CDR3 DNA reads as TGTGCCAGCAGCTTGGCCTTGCAGGGGTCCACCGGGGAGCTGTTTTTT. As protein: CASSLALQGSTGELFF.

The genes are TRBV4-1 and TRBJ1-1; TRBD1 matches at 11 bases. Looked up from germline, CDR1 is MGHRA and CDR2 is YSYEKL. The CDR3 spans 14 residues. Trimming at V came to 5 bases and at J to 10 bases, leaving 9 bases not matched to a gene. CDR3 bases: TGCGCCAGCAGCGTCCGGGACAGGGGGATGGTAGCTTTCTTT. This gives the protein CASSVRDRGMVAFF.

The rearrangement joins TRBV11-3 to TRBJ2-4; D gene unclear. In germline, CDR1 is SGHNT, CDR2 YENEEA. The CDR3 runs 14 residues. The germline V and J ends were trimmed by 4 bases and 4 bases, with 11 bases remaining between them. The CDR3 protein is CASSSLRGKNIQYF. Written as DNA, the CDR3 is TGTGCCAGCAGCTCGCTTCGTGGGAAAAACATTCAGTACTTC. Supplemented by reference TRBV11-3 and TRBJ2-4, the full variable domain reads EAGVVQSPRYKIIEKKQPVAFWCNPISGHNTLYWYLQNLGQGPELLIRYENEEAVDDSQLPKDRFSAERLKGVDSTLKIQPAELGDSAVYLCASSSLRGKNIQYFGAGTRLSVL.

V usage is TRBV27 and J usage is TRBJ1-6; no definite D call. Per germline, CDR1 MNHEY and CDR2 SMNVEV (reference sequence). Trimming removed 7 bases at V and 9 bases at J, with 16 bases between. The CDR3 has 14 residues. CDR3 nucleotides: TGTGCCAGCAATAACCTGAGCCGGGGTTCACCCCTCCACTTT. Translated: CASNNLSRGSPLHF.

CDR3 protein: CASSFRGSNQPQHF. The CDR3 coding sequence is TGTGCCAGCAGCTTCCGGGGCAGCAATCAGCCCCAGCATTTT. The chain is built from TRBV5-6 and TRBJ1-5; a possible D gene is TRBD1 (5 bases). Germline V gene sequence: CDR1 SGHDT, CDR2 YYEEEE. The CDR3 is 14 amino acids. The germline V and J ends were trimmed by 2 bases and 1 base, with 7 bases remaining between them.